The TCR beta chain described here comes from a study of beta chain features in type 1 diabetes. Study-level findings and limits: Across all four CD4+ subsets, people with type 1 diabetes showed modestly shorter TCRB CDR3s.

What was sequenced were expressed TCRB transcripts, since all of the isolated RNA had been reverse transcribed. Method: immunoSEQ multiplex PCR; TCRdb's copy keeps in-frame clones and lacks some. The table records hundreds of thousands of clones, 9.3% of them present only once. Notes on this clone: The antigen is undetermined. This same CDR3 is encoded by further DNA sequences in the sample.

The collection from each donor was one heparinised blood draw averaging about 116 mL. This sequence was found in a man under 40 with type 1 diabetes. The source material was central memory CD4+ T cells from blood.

DNA of the CDR3: TGTGCCAGCAGCTCCCAGGGAGGCACAGATACGCAGTATTTT. It yields the protein CASSSQGGTDTQYF. This chain connects TRBV11-2 to TRBJ2-3; the D gene could be TRBD1 or TRBD2 (5 bases each). The V end was cut by 4 bases, the J end by 1 base, with 9 bases between. CDR1 SGHAT and CDR2 FQNNGV come from the germline V gene. The CDR3 runs to 14 residues. The variable domain in full, with the rest retrieved from reference TRBV11-2 and TRBJ2-3, is EAGVAQSPRYKIIEKRQSVAFWCNPISGHATLYWYQQILGQGPKLLIQFQNNGVVDDSQLPKDRFSAERLKGVDSTLKIQPAKLEDSAVYLCASSSQGGTDTQYFGPGTRLTVL.